This TCR beta chain was sequenced in a study of immune evolution from preneoplasia to lung adenocarcinoma (dated by TCRdb to the early 2020s). Context from the whole study: No AAH lesions showed HLA loss of heterozygosity, compared with 7% of AIS, less than 18% of MIA and approximately 30% of ADC lesions. The study used immune gene expression, TCR sequencing and multiplex immunofluorescence to profile the immune contexture of lung adenocarcinoma precursors and invasive adenocarcinoma. Resected precursor lesions (AAH, AIS, MIA) and invasive adenocarcinomas were each compared against paired morphologically normal lung tissue. The sample size was set by how many specimens were available, not by a prior power calculation. The immune data were combined with whole exome sequencing and methylation data from the same cohort of nodules. In total, the cohort included 50 or so patients with pulmonary nodules, all of whom underwent surgical resection. TCR sequencing data were obtained from 55 or so patients. It was reported in the study that 100 or so samples were used for TCR sequencing. Class I HLA alleles were inferred from exome data with POLYSOLVER, and allele-specific HLA loss was detected with LOHHLA.

The CDR3, cysteine through phenylalanine, is 13 amino acids long. Only the CDR3 portion is preserved as DNA: 39 bases, with reading frame beginning at the first base. CDR1 MNHEY and CDR2 SVGAGI were looked up in the germline V gene. From V the trimming removes 6 bases and from J it removes 10 bases, while the gene matches leave 9 bases of the junction unaccounted for. Details on this clone: It has no known antigen specificity. Nothing much larger sits one base from this clone, and base qualities are not available.

Using the immunoSEQ hsTCRbeta Kit, TCR beta CDR3 regions were sequenced from DNA. In the paper's pipeline: The ImmunoSEQ Analyzer was used to analyse the TCR sequencing data. T cell clonality was calculated on productive rearrangements as 1 minus Pielou's evenness. The inverse Simpson index, applied to productive templates, was used to measure T cell diversity. T cell density was expressed as TCR beta template counts normalized to usable DNA, with usable DNA estimated by amplifying and sequencing housekeeping genes. Two-sided Kruskal-Wallis tests were used to compare TCR metrics across histologic stages. Imported from immuneACCESS, the table was reduced by TCRdb to in-frame sequences with V and J called. These copies leave out some clones; in studies compared against another copy, an unresolved V gene accounts for under half, and the cause of the remainder is not known. V and J calls and clone size are given by that table; D and trimming were obtained from the DNA. The sample includes tens of thousands of clones, with roughly 74% observed a single time. Together, the top ten hold around 6.1% of the sample.

Patients underwent resection in Japan or China between about 2014 and 2017. The histologic diagnosis of each case was independently confirmed on H&E slides by two lung cancer pathologists. Macro-dissection after pathologic assessment enriched premalignant or tumor cells for nucleic acid extraction. DNA was isolated from FFPE tissue using the AllPrep DNA/RNA FFPE Kit. General findings and caveats noted by the study authors: All patients were from Japan and China, so applicability to Western populations was uncertain. Clonality was highest in normal lung, while later-stage lesions appeared to have lower clonality but higher T cell density and diversity. T cell clonality was highest in KRAS-mutant nodules compared with EGFR-mutant or double wild-type lesions. The findings were based on association rather than direct causation, and larger cohorts with long-term follow-up and longitudinal biopsies were deemed needed. Normal lung had the highest top T cell clone frequencies, and these frequencies appeared to fall progressively from AAH through AIS, MIA and invasive adenocarcinoma.

Material for sequencing was FFPE invasive lung adenocarcinoma tissue. This sample's cell subset or site label indicates: frankly invasive lung adenocarcinoma (ADC). The rearrangement combines TRBV6-5 with TRBJ2-7; TRBD1 aligns with 10 central bases. This clonotype originated in a person aged 55 to 70 with lung adenocarcinoma. Here is the DNA: TGTGCCAGCAGCAGCGGGACAGGGGAACTACAGTACTTC. This sequence encodes CASSSGTGELQYF.